This T cell receptor beta chain was sequenced during a study of beta chain features in type 1 diabetes. The study's findings and limits: All four CD4+ subsets of Type 1 diabetes patients contained TCRB CDR3s that were moderately but significantly shorter. Insertions at VDJ junctions were less frequent in type 1 diabetes patients. These patients also deleted more nucleotides at the same junctions.

The investigators reverse transcribed all of the isolated RNA, so they sequenced expressed TCRB transcripts. Clones were sequenced by immunoSEQ multiplex PCR, and TCRdb holds only the in-frame ones, with some missing. The table lists some 240,000 clones, 16% of them singletons. Losses at the gene ends were 3 bases for V and 0 bases for J; bases not matched to a gene: 5. The CDR3 runs 14 residues. Germline lookup yields CDR1 SQVTM and CDR2 ANQGSEA. A note on this clone: Antigen: not known.

Sequencing used naive CD4+ T cells from blood. The source is a man under 40 with type 1 diabetes. The chain carries TRBV29-1 and TRBJ2-7, with 7 bases identical to TRBD1. The CDR3, as DNA: TGCAGCGTTGACGGGGACAGCAACTCCTACGAGCAGTACTTC. Translating it yields CSVDGDSNSYEQYF.